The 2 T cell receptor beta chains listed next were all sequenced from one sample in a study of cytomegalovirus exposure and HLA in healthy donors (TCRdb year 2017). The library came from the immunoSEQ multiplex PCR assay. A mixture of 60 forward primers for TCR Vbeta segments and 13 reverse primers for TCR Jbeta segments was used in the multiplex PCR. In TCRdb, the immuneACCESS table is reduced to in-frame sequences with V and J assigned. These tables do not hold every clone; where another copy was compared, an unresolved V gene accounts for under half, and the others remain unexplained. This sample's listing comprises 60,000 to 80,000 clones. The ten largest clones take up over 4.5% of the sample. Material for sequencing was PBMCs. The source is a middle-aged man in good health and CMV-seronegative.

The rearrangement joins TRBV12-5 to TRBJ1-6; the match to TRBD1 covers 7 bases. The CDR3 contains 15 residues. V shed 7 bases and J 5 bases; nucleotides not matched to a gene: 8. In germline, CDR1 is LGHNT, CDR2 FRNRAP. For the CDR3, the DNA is TGTGCTAGTGCCCTCCTAGGGGGCGATAATTCACCCCTCCACTTT. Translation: CASALLGGDNSPLHF.

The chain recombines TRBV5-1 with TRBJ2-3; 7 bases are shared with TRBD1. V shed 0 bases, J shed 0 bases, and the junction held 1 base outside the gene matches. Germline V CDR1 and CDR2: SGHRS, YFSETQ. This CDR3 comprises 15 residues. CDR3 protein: CASSLEGASTDTQYF. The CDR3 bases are TGCGCCAGCAGCTTGGAGGGGGCTAGCACAGATACGCAGTATTTT.